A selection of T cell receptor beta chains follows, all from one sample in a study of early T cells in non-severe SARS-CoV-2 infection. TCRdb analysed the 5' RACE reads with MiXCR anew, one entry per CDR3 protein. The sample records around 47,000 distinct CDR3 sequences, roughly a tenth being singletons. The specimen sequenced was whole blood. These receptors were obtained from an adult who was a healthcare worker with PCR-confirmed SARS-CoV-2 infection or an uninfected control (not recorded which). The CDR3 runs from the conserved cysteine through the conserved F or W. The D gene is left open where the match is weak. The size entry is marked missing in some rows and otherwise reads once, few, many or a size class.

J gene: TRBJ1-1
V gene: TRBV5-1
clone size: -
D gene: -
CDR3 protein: CASSLAGTRDPTEAFF
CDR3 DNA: TGCGCCAGCAGCTTGGCCGGGACACGGGACCCCACTGAAGCTTTCTTT

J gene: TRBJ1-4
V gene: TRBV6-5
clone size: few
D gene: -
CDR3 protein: CASRSTNEKLFF
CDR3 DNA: TGTGCCAGCAGGTCAACTAATGAAAAACTGTTTTTT

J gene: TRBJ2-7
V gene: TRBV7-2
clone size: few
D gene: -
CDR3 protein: CASSSSNLRSGEQYF
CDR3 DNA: TGTGCCAGCAGCTCAAGCAACCTGAGGTCTGGGGAGCAGTACTTC

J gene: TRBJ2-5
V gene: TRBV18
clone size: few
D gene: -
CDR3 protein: CASSPWNPETQYF
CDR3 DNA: TGTGCCAGCTCACCTTGGAATCCGGAGACCCAGTACTTC

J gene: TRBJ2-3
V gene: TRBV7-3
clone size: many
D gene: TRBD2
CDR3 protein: CASSASAGGNRNTQYF
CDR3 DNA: TGTGCCAGCAGCGCCTCAGCGGGGGGGAATCGAAATACGCAGTATTTT

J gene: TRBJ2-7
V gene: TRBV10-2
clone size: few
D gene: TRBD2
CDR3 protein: CASSDPSGGPYEQYF
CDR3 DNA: TGCGCCAGCAGTGACCCCAGCGGGGGCCCCTACGAGCAGTACTTC

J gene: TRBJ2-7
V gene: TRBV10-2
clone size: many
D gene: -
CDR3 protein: CASNHRDEQYF
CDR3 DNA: TGCGCCAGCAATCACAGGGACGAGCAGTACTTC

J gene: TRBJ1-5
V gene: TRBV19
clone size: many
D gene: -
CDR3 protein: CASSIVWTADNQPQHF
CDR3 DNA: TGTGCCAGTAGTATAGTGTGGACAGCAGACAATCAGCCCCAGCATTTT

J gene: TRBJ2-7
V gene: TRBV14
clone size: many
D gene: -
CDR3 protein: CASSQDLAYEQYF
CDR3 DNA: TGTGCCAGCAGCCAAGACCTAGCCTACGAGCAGTACTTC

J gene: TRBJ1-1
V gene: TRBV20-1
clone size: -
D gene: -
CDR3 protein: CSAREGREDRAFF
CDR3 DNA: TGCAGTGCTAGAGAGGGCAGGGAAGATAGAGCTTTCTTT